The T cell receptor beta chain described here comes from a study of T cell changes during pregnancy in multiple sclerosis. Trimming stripped 6 bases from V and 2 bases from J, with 17 bases between. Germline-derived CDR1 and CDR2 are MNHNS and SASEGT. This CDR3 comprises 15 residues. TCRdb's copy holds only in-frame clones and misses some; the assay was immunoSEQ multiplex PCR. This repertoire shows about 75,000 clones, about 93% found once; its top ten account for 0.43%. This receptor was identified in a female donor with multiple sclerosis, enrolled in a pregnancy study. This chain uses TRBV6-1 with TRBJ2-7; tentative D call: TRBD1 (5 bases). The sequencing here drew on CD4+ T cells from peripheral blood mononuclear cells, taken before pregnancy. In DNA, the CDR3 is TGTGCCAGCAGCCAGGACACGGTCGGAACCTACGAGCAGTACTTC. Protein: CASSQDTVGTYEQYF.